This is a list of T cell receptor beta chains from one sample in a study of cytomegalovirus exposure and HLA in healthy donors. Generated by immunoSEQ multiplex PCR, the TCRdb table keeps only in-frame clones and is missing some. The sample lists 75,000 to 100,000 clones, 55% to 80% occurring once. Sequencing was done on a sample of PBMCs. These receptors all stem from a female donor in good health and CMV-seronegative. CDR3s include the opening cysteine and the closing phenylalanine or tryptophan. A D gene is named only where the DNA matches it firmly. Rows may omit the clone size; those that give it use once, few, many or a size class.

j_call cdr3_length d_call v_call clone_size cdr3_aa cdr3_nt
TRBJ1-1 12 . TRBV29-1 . CSVTPTGTEAFF TGCAGTGTGACTCCCACAGGCACTGAAGCTTTCTTT
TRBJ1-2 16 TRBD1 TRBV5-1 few CASSPPGQGGDYGYTF TGCGCCAGCAGCCCGCCGGGACAGGGGGGCGACTATGGCTACACCTTC
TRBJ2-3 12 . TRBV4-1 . CASSQEFGGQYF TGCGCCAGCAGCCAAGAATTTGGAGGGCAGTATTTT
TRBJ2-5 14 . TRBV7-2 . CASSPNGGLGTQYF TGTGCCAGCAGCCCCAACGGGGGGCTCGGGACCCAGTACTTC
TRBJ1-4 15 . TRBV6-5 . CASTARGSLREKLFF TGTGCCAGCACCGCCAGGGGAAGCCTGAGGGAAAAACTGTTTTTT
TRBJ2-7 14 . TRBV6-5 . CASSYSIGGREQYF TGTGCCAGCAGTTACTCGATTGGGGGCCGCGAGCAGTACTTC
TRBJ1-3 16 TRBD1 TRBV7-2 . CASRRIQGAAGNTIYF TGTGCCAGCAGACGCATTCAGGGGGCCGCTGGAAACACCATATATTTT
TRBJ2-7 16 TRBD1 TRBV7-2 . CASSLDPGTGTYEQYF TGTGCCAGCAGCTTGGACCCCGGGACAGGGACTTACGAGCAGTACTTC
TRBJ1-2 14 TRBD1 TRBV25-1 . CASSETGGKDGYTF TGTGCCAGCAGTGAAACAGGGGGCAAGGACGGCTACACCTTC
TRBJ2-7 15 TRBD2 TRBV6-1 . CASRNPGLAGDEQYF TGTGCCAGCAGGAACCCGGGACTAGCGGGAGACGAGCAGTACTTC
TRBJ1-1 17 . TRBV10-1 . CASSDPAGRPMNTEAFF TGCGCCAGCAGTGACCCAGCGGGACGCCCCATGAACACTGAAGCTTTCTTT
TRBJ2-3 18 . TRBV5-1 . CASSLRRDLPRGPDTQYF TGCGCCAGCAGCTTGCGGCGGGACCTACCGAGGGGCCCAGATACGCAGTATTTT
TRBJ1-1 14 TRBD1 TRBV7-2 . CASSSGTGVPEAFF TGTGCCAGCAGCTCCGGGACAGGGGTCCCTGAAGCTTTCTTT
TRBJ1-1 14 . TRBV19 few CASSIDYTNTEAFF TGTGCCAGTAGTATAGATTACACGAACACTGAAGCTTTCTTT
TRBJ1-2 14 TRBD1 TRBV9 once CASSVTGGYYGYTF TGTGCCAGCAGCGTCACAGGGGGCTACTATGGCTACACCTTC
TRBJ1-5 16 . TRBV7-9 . CASSLVTGEVRQPQHF TGTGCCAGCAGCTTAGTGACGGGGGAGGTACGTCAGCCCCAGCATTTT
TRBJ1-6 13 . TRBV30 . CAWRDRRGSPLHF TGTGCCTGGAGAGACCGAAGAGGTTCACCCCTCCACTTT
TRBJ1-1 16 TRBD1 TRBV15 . CATSRAPRQGDTEAFF TGTGCCACCAGCAGAGCCCCGAGACAGGGGGACACTGAAGCTTTCTTT